The 18 T cell receptor beta chains presented below share a single source sample, sequenced in a study of circulating and synovial CD4+ cells in juvenile arthritis. TCRdb's table, derived via immunoSEQ multiplex PCR, lists solely in-frame clones and lacks some. This sample has over 15,000 clones, with around nine tenths found just once. Sequencing used CD4+ T cells from blood. The receptor set was obtained from a human donor with juvenile idiopathic arthritis.

This clone was seen only once. The rearrangement uses TRBV9 and TRBJ2-1, with 10 bases lining up with TRBD2. Germline V gene sequence: CDR1 SGDLS, CDR2 YYNGEE. V was pared by 2 bases and J by 9 bases, with 8 bases of the junction left unmatched. The CDR3 is 15 amino acids. CDR3: CASSVGASGSGEQFF. CDR3 nucleotide sequence: TGTGCCAGCAGCGTTGGGGCTAGCGGGAGTGGTGAGCAGTTCTTC.

The rearrangement uses TRBV5-4 and TRBJ2-4; D gene unclear. The CDR3 is 16 amino acids. The germline CDR1 and CDR2 sequences are SGHNT and YYREEE (reference sequence). V lost 0 bases and J 7 bases, leaving 17 bases between the germline ends. The CDR3 loop reads CASSLAETGPSNIQYF. The CDR3 DNA follows: TGTGCCAGCAGCTTGGCCGAGACGGGTCCTTCTAACATTCAGTACTTC.

The rearrangement links TRBV10-3 to TRBJ1-3; D is ambiguous. CDR3 length equals 14 residues. Trimming took 3 bases from V and 0 from J, leaving 6 bases between them. CDR1 and CDR2 (germline): ENHRY, SYGVKD. In DNA form, the CDR3 reads TGTGCCATCAGTGACCGGTCCTCTGGAAACACCATATATTTT. The encoded protein is CAISDRSSGNTIYF.

The sample holds a few counts of this clone. This rearrangement joins TRBV14 to TRBJ2-7; 11 bases fit TRBD2. V shed 1 base, J shed 3 bases, and the junction held 2 bases outside the gene matches. Germline CDR1 is SGHDN and CDR2 is FVKESK. This CDR3 comprises 15 residues. In nucleotides, the CDR3 is TGTGCCAGCAGCCAAGTACTAGCGGGAGTCTACGAGCAGTACTTC. It yields the protein CASSQVLAGVYEQYF.

CDR3 sequence: CASSRGGRSDYNEQFF. CDR3 sequence (DNA): TGTGCCAGCAGCAGGGGCGGGAGGTCGGACTACAATGAGCAGTTCTTC. V is TRBV9 and J is TRBJ2-1; 8 nucleotides agree with TRBD2. This CDR3 comprises 16 residues. Germline CDR1 is SGDLS and CDR2 is YYNGEE. Trimming cost V 4 bases and J 3 bases; bases outside gene matches: 9.

The chain links TRBV10-3 to TRBJ1-1; TRBD1 matches at 7 bases. Germline CDR1 reads ENHRY; CDR2 reads SYGVKD. The CDR3 covers 13 residues. The V segment lost 8 bases and the J segment 1 base; nucleotides outside the gene matches: 4. CDR3 amino acids: CAIARDRNTEAFF. In DNA, the CDR3 is TGTGCCATCGCCCGGGACAGGAACACTGAAGCTTTCTTT.

This sequence joins TRBV9 and TRBJ2-1; D may be TRBD2 (7 bases). Trimming stripped 4 bases from V and 1 base from J, with 9 bases between. The germline CDR1 and CDR2 sequences are SGDLS and YYNGEE. The CDR3 runs 14 residues. The CDR3 region has the DNA TGTGCCAGCAGCAGGGGGGGATCCTACAATGAGCAGTTCTTC. Its protein product is CASSRGGSYNEQFF. The entire variable domain, with the rest obtained from reference TRBV9 and TRBJ2-1, is as follows: DSGVTQTPKHLITATGQRVTLRCSPRSGDLSVYWYQQSLDQGLQFLIQYYNGEERAKGNILERFSAQQFPDLHSELNLSSLELGDSALYFCASSRGGSYNEQFFGPGTRLTVL.

The genes are TRBV28 and TRBJ2-5; the match to TRBD2 covers 14 bases. Matching the DNA end better, TRBJ2-7 makes the J call doubtful. CDR1 is MDHEN and CDR2 is SYDVKM in the germline V gene. The CDR3 is 19 residues long. CDR3 sequence (DNA): TGTGCCAGCAGGGGACTGACTAGCGGGAGGGCCGGGTTGTTCTACGAGCAGTACTTC. The encoded protein is CASRGLTSGRAGLFYEQYF.

The V and J genes are TRBV30 and TRBJ1-2; 7 nucleotides line up with TRBD1. With V trimmed by 8 bases and J by 11 bases, 11 bases remained unmatched. The germline V gene encodes CDR1 GTSNPN and CDR2 SVGIG (reference sequence). CDR3 length: 11 amino acids. CDR3 DNA sequence: TGTGCCACAAATACGGAGGGGGCTTACACCTTC. It encodes CATNTEGAYTF.

Worth noting for this clone: Other DNA sequences in the same sample also yield this CDR3. The V and J genes are TRBV6-6 and TRBJ1-6; D gene uncertain. V lost 7 bases to trimming and J lost 13 bases, with 17 bases between them. CDR1 and CDR2 from the germline V gene are MNHNY and SVGAGI (reference sequence). The CDR3 contains 13 residues. CDR3 residues: CASILPGFSPLHF. The CDR3 region has the DNA TGTGCCAGCATCCTGCCCGGGTTTTCCCCCCTCCACTTT.

This chain links TRBV7-9 with TRBJ1-1; D is undetermined. Trimming removed 1 base at V and 5 bases at J, with 11 bases between. In germline, CDR1 is SEHNR, CDR2 FQNEAQ (reference sequence). This CDR3 has 14 residues. CDR3 amino acids: CASSLGGQKTEAFF. Here the CDR3 DNA reads TGTGCCAGCAGCTTAGGCGGGCAGAAAACTGAAGCTTTCTTT.

The genes are TRBV18 and TRBJ1-1; TRBD1 might be the D (6 bases). This CDR3 has 15 residues. CDR1 KGHSH and CDR2 LQKENI come from the germline V gene. Trimming stripped 6 bases from V and 6 bases from J, with 20 bases between. The CDR3 DNA reads TGTGCCAGCTCGAGTTTGGGGGGGCTTAACTCTGAAGCTTTCTTT. Translating it yields CASSSLGGLNSEAFF.

The rearrangement joins TRBV25-1 to TRBJ2-5, with a weak D call TRBD2 (6 bases). The CDR3 consists of 15 residues. The V gene's germline CDR1 is MGHDK and CDR2 SYGVNS. Deletions cut 3 bases from V and 5 bases from J, with 16 bases between. CDR3 DNA sequence: TGTGCCAGCAGTGAGGAGGGCCCACCGTTGGAGACCCAGTACTTC. Amino acid sequence: CASSEEGPPLETQYF.

The chain combines TRBV19 with TRBJ1-2; 7 bases align to TRBD1. Germline CDR1 and CDR2: LNHDA and SQIVND (reference sequence). The CDR3 runs to 14 residues. The V gene end was trimmed by 5 bases and the J gene end by 5 bases; junction bases not matched to a gene: 8. The CDR3 bases are TGTGCCAGTAGTCCCAGGGGGGAGAGATATGGCTACACCTTC. Residues: CASSPRGERYGYTF.

This chain joins TRBV29-1 and TRBJ2-3; D gene uncertain. CDR3 length equals 11 residues. V was clipped by 4 bases and J by 3 bases, with 5 bases between them. Germline V gene sequence: CDR1 SQVTM, CDR2 ANQGSEA. The CDR3 protein is CSVARTDTQYF. The DNA of the CDR3 is TGCAGCGTTGCCCGGACAGATACGCAGTATTTT.

This sequence joins TRBV2 and TRBJ2-5; D might be TRBD2 (5 bases). Germline values: CDR1 SNHLY, CDR2 FYNNEI. V gave up 1 base and J gave up 5 bases, with 11 bases separating them. The CDR3 totals 14 residues. The CDR3 here is CASSEELDYETQYF. CDR3 DNA sequence: TGTGCCAGCAGTGAAGAACTAGATTATGAGACCCAGTACTTC. The full variable domain, completed using reference TRBV2 and TRBJ2-5, is EPEVTQTPSHQVTQMGQEVILRCVPISNHLYFYWYRQILGQKVEFLVSFYNNEISEKSEIFDDQFSVERPDGSNFTLKIRSTKLEDSAMYFCASSEELDYETQYFGPGTRLLVL.

This chain links TRBV18 with TRBJ1-6; the D gene is possibly TRBD1 (5 bases). The CDR3 covers 19 residues. CDR1 and CDR2 from the germline V gene are KGHSH and LQKENI. Trimming shortened V by 1 base and J by 6 bases, and 22 bases separated the two germline ends. CDR3 nucleotide sequence: TGTGCCAGCTCACCACTATCGCGTCAGGGCAACCTCGGTAATTCACCCCTCCACTTT. This encodes CASSPLSRQGNLGNSPLHF. Supplemented by reference TRBV18 and TRBJ1-6, the full variable domain reads NAGVMQNPRHLVRRRGQEARLRCSPMKGHSHVYWYRQLPEEGLKFMVYLQKENIIDESGMPKERFSAEFPKEGPSILRIQQVVRGDSAAYFCASSPLSRQGNLGNSPLHFGNGTRLTVT.

V usage is TRBV5-1 and J usage is TRBJ1-3; no definite D call. V lost 2 bases and J 7 bases, leaving 13 bases between the germline ends. The germline CDR1 and CDR2 sequences are SGHRS and YFSETQ. This CDR3 has 14 amino acids. CDR3 region: CASSLGQAANTIYF. CDR3 nucleotides: TGCGCCAGCAGCTTAGGTCAGGCCGCGAACACCATATATTTT.